What follows is one TCR beta chain and its context. Its antigen is not identified. Measured with immunoSEQ multiplex PCR; TCRdb has only the in-frame clones, and not every one. The sample lists approximately 130,000 clones; 85% to 95% were seen once. The entry originates in a study of T cell responses to AZD1222 COVID-19 vaccine. Notes on the study in general: A reported finding is that nearly half of spike-specific TCRs target unmutated variant regions. Vaccination with two AZD1222 doses was followed by a rise in Spike-specific TCR breadth and depth. Baseline seropositives among AZD1222 recipients totaled only five or six. Repertoire collection took place solely once the T cell response had peaked.

Looked up from germline, CDR1 is GTSNPN and CDR2 is SVGIG (reference sequence). Trimming took off 0 bases at V and 5 bases at J, with 10 bases between the two ends. The CDR3 contains 13 residues. This clonotype was sampled from an adult in good health. This chain connects TRBV30 to TRBJ1-2; weak D call: TRBD1 (6 bases). Sequences were derived from peripheral blood, sampled on day 0 of AZD1222 vaccination. The chain's CDR3 is CAWSVPQGYGYTF. In nucleotides, the CDR3 is TGTGCCTGGAGTGTACCACAGGGATATGGCTACACCTTC.